Detailed here is one TCR beta chain. Its antigen remains undetermined. Base qualities are not recorded, but no much larger clone differs from it by a single base. The library relied on the immunoSEQ multiplex PCR assay. For the multiplex PCR, a mixture combining 60 forward primers for TCR Vbeta segments and 13 reverse primers for TCR Jbeta segments was used. A multiplex PCR assay on genomic DNA amplified the CDR3 region of rearranged TCR beta genes. The Illumina HiSeq System was used to sequence the amplified TCR beta libraries as 87-base-pair reads. The authors' analysis ran thus. In a later analysis, 80 million or so unique TCR beta chains were counted across the roughly 670 repertoires, and approximately 11 million of these chains were shared by at least two donors. A nearest-neighbor algorithm error-corrected the raw reads and collapsed the reads into unique sequences, merging closely related sequences to remove PCR and sequencing errors. V, D and J gene segments were assigned by aligning CDR3 sequences to IMGT reference sequences. For a sequence to be retained, a match of at least six nucleotides was required to both a V gene segment and a J gene segment. A rearrangement counted as productive if the CDR3 had no stop codons and remained in frame with V and J, and every other rearrangement counted as non-productive. CDR3 was defined according to IMGT convention as the region running from the second conserved V-encoded cysteine to the conserved J-encoded phenylalanine. Sequences without an unambiguous match to a single V gene segment were excluded from the earlier analysis of 500 to 700 of the donors. In an earlier analysis of a few hundred of the donors, a V segment was called functional when productive rearrangements were above 56.7%, and segregating when the standard deviation between donors exceeded 5%. A statistical classification framework was developed to diagnose cytomegalovirus status using the catalog of TCR beta chain sequences. In a later analysis, TCR nucleotide sequences were compared against IMGT/GENE-DB human TR gene sequences so that V and J genes could be assigned. A later analysis assigned CDR3 sequences and most-parsimonious VDJ recombination scenarios with the TCRdist pipeline. In a later analysis, every TCR beta chain was defined by the combination of its CDR3 amino acid sequence and its V-gene family, and reads without a unique V-gene family were dropped. In a later analysis, a few hundred highly shared, low-generation-probability nucleotide sequences were removed to address suspected cross-contamination and a sequencing artifact. In a later analysis, a clonal expansion index for each public chain was calculated from normalized within-repertoire ranks of inferred template counts. In a later analysis, generation probabilities were computed using a VDJ recombination model fitted to out-of-frame rearrangements, and the results were checked against IGoR. In a later analysis, TCR-TCR, TCR-HLA and TCR-CMV co-occurrence was scored with hypergeometric tests, and a repertoire-size bias correction was applied to TCR pairs. False discovery rates were estimated in a later analysis by permuting HLA or CMV assignments 20 times. In a later analysis, co-occurring TCRs were grouped using DBSCAN, with TCRdist sequence similarity added in when clustering inside HLA-allele-positive subsets. Repertoires with fewer than 30,000 or more than 120,000 public chains were left out of co-occurrence clustering, as were five repertoires with anomalous nucleotide sharing. TCRdb carries this immuneACCESS record with in-frame sequences only. Its versions omit some clonotypes, under half of them owing to an unresolved V gene in the studies checked, with the rest unexplained. V, J and clone size reflect that table, while D and trimming were determined from the DNA. Counted in this sample were 100,000 or so clones; about two thirds of them appeared once. The ten most abundant clones make up around 5% of the sample.

At the junction V is shortened by 5 bases and J by 7 bases; bases outside the gene matches: 13. The CDR3 contains 15 residues, cysteine and phenylalanine counted. The sequence is cut down to CDR3 DNA, 45 bases in frame from base 1. Reading the germline V gene gives CDR1 MNHEY and CDR2 SVGAGI. These data come from a study of cytomegalovirus exposure and HLA in healthy donors (dated by TCRdb to 2015 to 2018). Notes on the research overall: In an earlier analysis of 587 of the donors, under 300 Gb of sequence data and 90 million to 130 million unique TCR beta sequences from about 190 million T cells were reported. Approximately 330 gigabases of sequencing data and around 90 million unique TCR sequences made up an early release that covered around 640 HLA-typed donors. Among the roughly 390 genotyped donors, around 81% belonged to the genetic ancestry cluster associated with self-reported Caucasian donors. The study aimed to test whether cataloging public T cell receptors could reveal signatures of past pathogen exposure. Using immunosequencing, the study profiled T cell repertoires from 500 to 800 subjects and related those repertoires to cytomegalovirus serostatus. A separate validation cohort of approximately 120 different subjects was used in addition to the approximately 700-subject first cohort. High-throughput TCR immunosequencing, statistical association of individual TCRs with disease status, and machine learning were combined to predict cytomegalovirus infection status. A later analysis re-examined previously published TCR beta repertoires from more than 650 donors and added high-resolution HLA genotyping to investigate patterns of TCR occurrence. In the later analysis, no new phenotypic data were used to find candidate immune exposures; instead, reliance was placed on TCR beta sequences and their occurrence across donors. An earlier analysis of roughly 580 of the donors used high-throughput TCR beta sequencing to judge whether each TCR beta V gene segment behaved as functional or pseudogenic. Donor age, sex, ethnicity and CMV serostatus were collected together with the repertoire data. A later genetic analysis used genome-wide SNP genotypes for about 65% of the roughly 700 donors, treating that subset as a discovery cohort. All discovery cohort repertoires had been generated using a single sequencing platform. HLA typing covered class I and class II loci at four-digit resolution. Typing coverage differed by locus: A, B, C, DRB1 and DQB1 were typed in roughly 620-640 donors, DQA1 in about 500, DPA1 in around 600, and DPB1 in 400 to 490. Roughly five DR-DQ haplotypes were handled as single units for association and clustering, since linkage in the cohort was strong. Across 398 genotyped donors of the cohort, an average of roughly 200,000 unique TCR beta nucleotide sequences per donor were sequenced, and approximately 19% of those sequences were non-productive. Broader findings and caveats from the paper: A few of the identified cytomegalovirus-associated TCR beta chains were confirmed in vitro to be specific for cytomegalovirus antigens. In a later analysis, the rate of TCR association differed among HLA loci, with DRB1 alleles having the most associated TCRs and HLA-C alleles having the fewest. A further reported finding was that TCR beta sequences accurately predicted the HLA-A and HLA-B alleles for most subjects in the first cohort. The only immune exposure information available for the cohort was CMV serostatus. A later analysis reported that several top co-occurrence clusters appeared linked to parvovirus B19, influenza, CMV and Epstein-Barr virus. A later analysis associated about 18,000 TCR beta sequences with specific HLA alleles at a false discovery rate of 0.05. In a later genetic analysis, fewer N-insertions in productive TCRs were reported among donors in an Asian-associated ancestry cluster than the roughly 700-donor mean. Linkage disequilibrium might explain the correlated functional status among segregating V segments, but an unknown experimental factor could not be ruled out. A later analysis found that HLA-associated TCR beta chains were more clonally expanded and had lower generation probabilities than equally common non-associated chains. In an earlier analysis of fewer than 750 of the donors, most TCR beta V segments were observed in productive rearrangements about 90% or about 30% of the time, broadly matching IMGT annotations. An association between a missense DCLRE1C variant and V-gene and J-gene trimming of TCR beta chains was found in a later genetic analysis and replicated in an independent cohort. In the study, some 180 TCR beta chains were listed as associated with cytomegalovirus. While some public TCRs were present in many individuals, most TCR sequences turned up only very rarely across donors. A cluster of highly shared sequence variants was judged likely to represent a technical artifact of the sequencing pipeline. Because HLA typing was unavailable for some donors at each locus, only the typed subset was used in association tests. According to a later analysis, most CMV-associated TCR beta chains appeared to be HLA-restricted, and the HLA associations seemed to be driven largely by CMV exposure. Only TCR beta chains were sequenced in this cohort, and the absence of alpha or paired-chain data limited detectable features. In both the original and validation cohorts, the classifier was reported to diagnose cytomegalovirus status with high specificity and sensitivity. The authors suggested that the approach could potentially be extended to other disease states and immunological phenotypes. Some IMGT-functional V segments, including TRBV6-2 and TRBV6-3, could not be distinguished by the 87-base-pair reads and were therefore excluded. Presence/absence analyses assumed roughly uniform sequencing depth across donors, an assumption that may not hold. When HLA alleles, especially DR and DQ, strongly co-occurred, attributing TCR associations to individual alleles was difficult. Over 15 rarely observed V segments, including chromosome 9 orphons, were excluded from the earlier analysis of some 590 of the donors because counts were too low.

In total, fewer than 750 healthy bone marrow donors made up the cohort. All cohort members were sampled while nominally healthy, although unrecorded immune exposures were likely present. The donor tested CMV seropositive, placing the donor among the roughly 270 seropositive members of the cohort. Each donor provided a peripheral blood sample, and peripheral blood mononuclear cells were used for TCR beta sequencing. Genomic DNA extraction from the blood cell samples was performed with the Qiagen DNeasy Blood Extraction Kit. Sequencing used PBMCs. Recombination connected TRBV6-5 to TRBJ1-1; TRBD1 fits 7 bases in the junction. The TCR originated in a young woman in good health and CMV-seropositive. Here is the DNA: TGTGCCAGCAGTGCAAGAAGACAGGGAACTTTTGAAGCTTTCTTT. It codes for CASSARRQGTFEAFF.